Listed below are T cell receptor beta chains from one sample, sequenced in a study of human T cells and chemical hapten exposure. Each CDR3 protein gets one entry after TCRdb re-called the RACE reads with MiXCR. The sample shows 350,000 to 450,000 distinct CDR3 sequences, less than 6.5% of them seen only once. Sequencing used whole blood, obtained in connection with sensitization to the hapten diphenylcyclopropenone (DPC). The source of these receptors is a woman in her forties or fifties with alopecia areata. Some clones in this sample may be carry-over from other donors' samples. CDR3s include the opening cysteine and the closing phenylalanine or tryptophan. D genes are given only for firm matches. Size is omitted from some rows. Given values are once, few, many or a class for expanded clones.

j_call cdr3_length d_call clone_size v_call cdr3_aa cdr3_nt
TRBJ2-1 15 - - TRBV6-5 CASSYVPEAYNEQFF TGTGCCAGCAGTTATGTTCCGGAGGCCTACAATGAGCAGTTCTTC
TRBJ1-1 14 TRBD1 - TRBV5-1 CASSPPGQGTEAFF TGCGCCAGCAGCCCACCGGGACAGGGCACTGAAGCTTTCTTT
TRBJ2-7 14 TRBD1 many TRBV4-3 CASSQGQGAGEQYF TGCGCCAGCAGCCAAGGGCAGGGGGCTGGCGAGCAGTACTTC
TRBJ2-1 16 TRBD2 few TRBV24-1 CATSDFSGRSSNEQFF TGTGCCACCAGTGATTTTAGCGGGAGATCGTCGAATGAGCAGTTCTTC
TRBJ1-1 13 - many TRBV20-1 CSASPGSDTEAFF TGCAGTGCTAGCCCGGGATCGGACACTGAAGCTTTCTTT
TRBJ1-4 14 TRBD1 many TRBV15 CATSRQGGNEKLFF TGTGCCACCAGCAGACAGGGGGGGAATGAAAAACTGTTTTTT
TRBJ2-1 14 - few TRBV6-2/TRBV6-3 CASSSGSQMGEQFF TGTGCCAGCAGCTCCGGGTCCCAGATGGGTGAGCAGTTCTTC
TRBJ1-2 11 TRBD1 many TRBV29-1 CSLGTDDRYTF TGCAGCCTCGGGACAGATGATCGCTACACCTTC
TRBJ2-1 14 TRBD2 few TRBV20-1 CSALTSGGYNEQFF TGCAGTGCCCTGACTAGCGGGGGCTACAATGAGCAGTTCTTC
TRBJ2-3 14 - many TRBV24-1 CATSDLRGSDTQYF TGTGCCACCAGTGATTTGCGAGGGAGTGATACGCAGTATTTT
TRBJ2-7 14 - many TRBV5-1 CASSLGLAPYEQYF TGCGCCAGCAGCCTCGGACTGGCACCCTACGAGCAGTACTTC
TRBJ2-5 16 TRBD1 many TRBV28 CASSTPRTGGAQTQYF TGTGCCAGCAGCACCCCCAGGACAGGGGGCGCGCAGACCCAGTACTTC
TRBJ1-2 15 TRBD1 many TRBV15 CATSRDRGGNYGYTF TGTGCCACCAGCAGAGATCGAGGGGGCAACTATGGCTACACCTTC
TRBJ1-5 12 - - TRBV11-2 CASSHENQPQHF TGTGCCAGCAGCCATGAGAATCAGCCCCAGCATTTT
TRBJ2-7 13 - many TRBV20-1 CSAFRDGTYEQYF TGCAGTGCTTTCCGGGACGGAACCTACGAGCAGTACTTC
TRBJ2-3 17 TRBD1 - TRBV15 CATSRIQGAGYTDTQYF TGTGCCACCAGCAGAATACAGGGGGCAGGTTACACAGATACGCAGTATTTT
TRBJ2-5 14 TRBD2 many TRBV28 CASSSPRGEETQYF TGTGCCAGCAGTTCCCCCCGGGGGGAAGAGACCCAGTACTTC
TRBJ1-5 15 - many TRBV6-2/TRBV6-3 CASRLTPGVNQPQHF TGTGCCAGCAGACTCACTCCAGGGGTGAATCAGCCCCAGCATTTT
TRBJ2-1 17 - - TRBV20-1 CSARDRRQGSSYNEQFF TGCAGTGCTAGAGATCGCCGCCAGGGTAGCTCCTACAATGAGCAGTTCTTC
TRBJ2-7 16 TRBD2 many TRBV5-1 CASSLGGTSGDYEQYF TGCGCCAGCAGCTTGGGCGGGACTAGCGGAGACTACGAGCAGTACTTC
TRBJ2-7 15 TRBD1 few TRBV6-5 CASSYSWTGEGEQYF TGTGCCAGCAGTTACTCCTGGACAGGGGAGGGCGAGCAGTACTTC
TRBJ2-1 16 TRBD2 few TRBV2 CASSNPRLAGDWEQFF TGTGCCAGCAGTAACCCGAGACTAGCGGGAGATTGGGAGCAGTTCTTC
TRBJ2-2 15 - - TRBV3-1 CASSHGAVWAGELFF TGTGCCAGCAGCCATGGAGCGGTCTGGGCCGGGGAGCTGTTTTTT
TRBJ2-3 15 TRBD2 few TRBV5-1 CASQTRTSGGDTQYF TGCGCCAGCCAAACTAGGACTAGCGGGGGAGATACGCAGTATTTT